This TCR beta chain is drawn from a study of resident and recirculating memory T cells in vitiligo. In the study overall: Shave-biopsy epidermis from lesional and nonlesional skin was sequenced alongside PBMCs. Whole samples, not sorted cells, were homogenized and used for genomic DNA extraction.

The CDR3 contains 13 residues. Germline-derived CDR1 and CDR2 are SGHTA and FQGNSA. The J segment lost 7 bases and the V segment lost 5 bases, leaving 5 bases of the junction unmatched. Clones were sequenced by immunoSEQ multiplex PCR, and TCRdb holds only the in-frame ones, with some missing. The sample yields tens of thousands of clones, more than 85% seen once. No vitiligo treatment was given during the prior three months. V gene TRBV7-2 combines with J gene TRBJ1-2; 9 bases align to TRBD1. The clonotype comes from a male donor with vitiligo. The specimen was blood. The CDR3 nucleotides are TGTGCCAGCAGCCTACAGGGGGCTTTTGGCTACACCTTC. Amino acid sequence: CASSLQGAFGYTF.